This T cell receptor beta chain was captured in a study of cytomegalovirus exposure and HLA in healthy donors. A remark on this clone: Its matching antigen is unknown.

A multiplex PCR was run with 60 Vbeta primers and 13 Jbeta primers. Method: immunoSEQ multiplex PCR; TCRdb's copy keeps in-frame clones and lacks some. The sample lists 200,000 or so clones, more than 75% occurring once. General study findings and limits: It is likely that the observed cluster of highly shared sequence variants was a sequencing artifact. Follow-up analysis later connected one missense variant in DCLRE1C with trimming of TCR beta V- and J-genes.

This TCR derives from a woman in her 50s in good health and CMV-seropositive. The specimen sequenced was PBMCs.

The CDR3 here is CASTNDRNPDTQYF. DNA of the CDR3: TGTGCCAGCACCAACGACAGGAACCCAGATACGCAGTATTTT. The chain couples TRBV6-6 to TRBJ2-3, with D possibly TRBD1 on 6 matching bases. V lost 7 bases and J 4 bases, leaving 15 bases between the germline ends. Per germline, CDR1 MNHNY and CDR2 SVGAGI (reference sequence). The CDR3 contains 14 residues.